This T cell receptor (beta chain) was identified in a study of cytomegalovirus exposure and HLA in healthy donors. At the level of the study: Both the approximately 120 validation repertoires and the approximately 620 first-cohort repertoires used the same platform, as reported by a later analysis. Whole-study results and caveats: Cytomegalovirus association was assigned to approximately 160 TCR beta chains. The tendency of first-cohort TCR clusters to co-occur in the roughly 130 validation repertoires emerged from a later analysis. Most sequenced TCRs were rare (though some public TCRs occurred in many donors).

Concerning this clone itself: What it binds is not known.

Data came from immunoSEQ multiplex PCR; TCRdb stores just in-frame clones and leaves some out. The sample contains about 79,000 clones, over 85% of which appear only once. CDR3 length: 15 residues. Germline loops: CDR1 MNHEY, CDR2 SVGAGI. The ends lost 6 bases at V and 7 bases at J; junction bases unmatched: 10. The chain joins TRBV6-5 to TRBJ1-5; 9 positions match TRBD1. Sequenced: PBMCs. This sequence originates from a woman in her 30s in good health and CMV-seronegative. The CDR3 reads CASRETGGAGQPQHF. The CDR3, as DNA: TGTGCCAGCAGGGAGACAGGGGGAGCGGGGCAGCCCCAGCATTTT.